This passage covers 30 T cell receptor beta chains from one sample sequenced in a study of neoadjuvant anti-PD-1 for oral cavity cancer. As to time point: after neoadjuvant nivolumab, at surgical resection. Clones were read by immunoSEQ multiplex PCR, and TCRdb kept only the in-frame ones, dropping some. This table has 63,000 or so clones, roughly 90% appearing once. Sequences were derived from PBMCs, sampled after nivolumab (anti-PD-1) treatment. These receptors were taken from a person aged 40 to 85 with oral cavity squamous cell carcinoma.

V gene TRBV5-1 combines with J gene TRBJ1-2, with D perhaps TRBD1 (6 bases). The CDR3 length is 14 residues. Per the germline V gene, CDR1 is SGHRS and CDR2 is YFSETQ. Between the trimmed V and J ends, which lost 6 bases and 8 bases, there was a span of 20 bases. CDR3 sequence reads: CASTFGAGAGGYTF. CDR3 DNA sequence: TGCGCCAGCACCTTTGGGGCAGGGGCTGGAGGCTACACCTTC.

The chain employs TRBV7-2 and TRBJ1-2; D not resolved. Between the trimmed V and J ends, which lost 1 base and 3 bases, there was a span of 6 bases. CDR3 length equals 13 residues. The germline CDR1 and CDR2 sequences are SGHTA and FQGNSA. CDR3 sequence (DNA): TGTGCCAGCAGCTTAGGGGCTTACTATGGCTACACCTTC. Translation: CASSLGAYYGYTF. Drawing the rest from reference TRBV7-2 and TRBJ1-2, the complete variable domain is GAGVSQSPSNKVTEKGKDVELRCDPISGHTALYWYRQSLGQGLEFLIYFQGNSAPDKSGLPSDRFSAERTGGSVSTLTIQRTQQEDSAVYLCASSLGAYYGYTFGSGTRLTVV.

V gene TRBV30 combines with J gene TRBJ1-5, with D perhaps TRBD1 (5 bases). The V end was cut by 3 bases, the J end by 1 base, with 7 bases between. The CDR3 length is 13 residues. Germline values: CDR1 GTSNPN, CDR2 SVGIG (reference sequence). CDR3 nucleotides: TGTGCCTGGAGCGGGGACAGCAATCAGCCCCAGCATTTT. This gives the protein CAWSGDSNQPQHF. The full variable domain, with the rest looked up from reference TRBV30 and TRBJ1-5, is SQTIHQWPATLVQPVGSPLSLECTVEGTSNPNLYWYRQAAGRGLQLLFYSVGIGQISSEVPQNLSASRPQDRQFILSSKKLLLSDSGFYLCAWSGDSNQPQHFGDGTRLSIL.

This clone was observed once. The chain links TRBV13 to TRBJ2-2; the D gene could be TRBD1 or TRBD2 (5 bases each). The length of the CDR3 is 15 residues. V was clipped by 3 bases and J by 6 bases, with 14 bases between them. From germline, CDR1 is PRHDT and CDR2 FYEKMQ (reference sequence). The CDR3 sequence is CASSLAGTVAGELFF. CDR3 DNA sequence: TGTGCCAGCAGCTTGGCCGGGACGGTCGCCGGGGAGCTGTTTTTT.

This clone was seen only once. This rearrangement joins TRBV11-2 to TRBJ2-5; 7 bases are shared with TRBD2. This CDR3 is built from 14 residues. V lost 5 bases, J lost 2 bases, and 5 bases stayed unmatched. Germline values: CDR1 SGHAT, CDR2 FQNNGV. CDR3 loop: CASSLSGVQETQYF. Written as DNA, the CDR3 is TGTGCCAGCAGCCTAAGCGGGGTACAAGAGACCCAGTACTTC.

This chain joins TRBV6-6 and TRBJ1-1, with D possibly TRBD1 on 6 matching bases. The V gene's germline CDR1 is MNHNY and CDR2 SVGAGI (reference sequence). Deletions cut 6 bases from V and 8 bases from J, with 19 bases between. The CDR3 has 14 amino acids. Here the CDR3 reads CASRNRASKIEAFF. The CDR3 nucleotides read TGTGCCAGCAGGAACAGGGCCTCGAAGATCGAAGCTTTCTTT.

The gene calls are TRBV9 and TRBJ1-1; 7 bases map to TRBD1. Germline values: CDR1 SGDLS, CDR2 YYNGEE. The CDR3 is made up of 15 amino acids. J was trimmed by 1 base and V by 3 bases; bases with no gene match: 6. As DNA, the CDR3 is TGTGCCAGCAGCGCCCGACAGGGTTGGAACACTGAAGCTTTCTTT. Amino acids: CASSARQGWNTEAFF.

The chain has TRBV10-2 and TRBJ2-1, with TRBD2 identical over 15 bases. The germline V gene encodes CDR1 WSHSY and CDR2 SAAADI. The CDR3 spans 15 residues. Losses at the gene ends were 4 bases for V and 7 bases for J; bases not matched to a gene: 2. The CDR3 coding sequence is TGCGCCAGCAGTGGTGGGACTAGCGGGAGGAATGAGCAGTTCTTC. Protein: CASSGGTSGRNEQFF.

As DNA, the CDR3 is TGTGCCTGGAGCCCGGAAATCAATCAGCCCCAGCATTTT. It encodes CAWSPEINQPQHF. The chain couples TRBV30 to TRBJ1-5; no clear D gene. This CDR3 region has 13 residues. Between the trimmed V and J ends, which lost 3 bases and 3 bases, there was a span of 9 bases. CDR1 is GTSNPN and CDR2 is SVGIG in the germline V gene (reference sequence).

V usage is TRBV4-2 and J usage is TRBJ2-3, with D perhaps matching TRBD1 or TRBD2 (6 bases each). The CDR3 extends over 17 amino acids. Deletions cut 1 base from V and 1 base from J, with 15 bases between. Germline V gene data show CDR1 as LGHNA and CDR2 as YNFKEQ. The CDR3 DNA sequence: TGTGCCAGCAGCCAAGGCCATGGGGGGCCGGGCACAGATACGCAGTATTTT. This gives the protein CASSQGHGGPGTDTQYF.

This clone has just a few counts. The chain uses TRBV6-5 and TRBJ2-2; D is undetermined. Germline V gene lookup returns CDR1 MNHEY and CDR2 SVGAGI. There are 14 residues in the CDR3. V was shortened by 4 bases and J by 5 bases, with 11 bases between the two germline ends. The CDR3 DNA reads TGTGCCAGCAGTTCACGGGTCGAAACCGGGGAGCTGTTTTTT. Its protein product is CASSSRVETGELFF.

V gene TRBV5-1 combines with J gene TRBJ2-3; TRBD2 matches at 8 bases. Germline values: CDR1 SGHRS, CDR2 YFSETQ. V gave up 0 bases and J gave up 2 bases; unmatched junction bases: 5. CDR3 length equals 16 residues. Here the CDR3 reads CASSLARGGLTDTQYF. In DNA form, the CDR3 reads TGCGCCAGCAGCTTGGCTCGGGGGGGCCTCACAGATACGCAGTATTTT.

This sequence joins TRBV6-5 and TRBJ2-1, with D possibly matching TRBD1 (5 bases). Per the germline V gene, CDR1 is MNHEY and CDR2 is SVGAGI. The CDR3 is made up of 13 amino acids. Trimming removed 8 bases at V and 3 bases at J, with 11 bases between. The CDR3 protein is CASQTTGYNEQFF. The CDR3 region has the DNA TGTGCCAGCCAAACAACAGGCTACAATGAGCAGTTCTTC.

The CDR3 region has the DNA TGCGCCAGTGCTAGCGGGCGCTACGAGCAGTACTTC. Its translation is CASASGRYEQYF. V and J are TRBV5-1 and TRBJ2-7; 8 bases align to TRBD2. V shed 8 bases, J shed 3 bases, and the junction held 4 bases outside the gene matches. Germline CDR1 is SGHRS and CDR2 is YFSETQ. This CDR3 contains 12 residues.

The chain couples TRBV5-1 to TRBJ2-1, with 7 bases aligning to TRBD1. V lost 6 bases and J lost 8; bases outside the gene matches: 8. The CDR3 spans 13 residues. The germline V gene has CDR1 SGHRS and CDR2 YFSETQ. CDR3 sequence (DNA): TGCGCCAGCAAGCCGGGGACAGCCCATGAGCAGTTCTTC. Residues: CASKPGTAHEQFF.

V and J are TRBV4-1 and TRBJ2-7; D is unclear. The V and J ends lost 2 bases and 0 bases respectively, with 14 bases between them. Looked up from germline, CDR1 is MGHRA and CDR2 is YSYEKL. This CDR3 contains 16 residues. CDR3 sequence reads: CASSQIWGISSYEQYF. Here the CDR3 DNA reads TGCGCCAGCAGCCAAATTTGGGGTATAAGCTCCTACGAGCAGTACTTC.

This clone appeared once. This sequence joins TRBV10-3 and TRBJ1-5; unclear D gene. The CDR3 length is 12 residues. CDR1 ENHRY and CDR2 SYGVKD come from the germline V gene. Trimming shortened V by 4 bases and J by 6 bases, and 7 bases separated the two germline ends. The CDR3 DNA is TGTGCCATCAGTGGGGATGGTCAGCCCCAGCATTTT. Amino acids: CAISGDGQPQHF.

The chain carries TRBV4-2 and TRBJ2-7; D may be TRBD2 (5 bases). CDR1 and CDR2 from the germline V gene are LGHNA and YNFKEQ. The CDR3 has 13 amino acids. The germline V and J ends were trimmed by 1 base and 4 bases, with 8 bases remaining between them. The CDR3: CASSQVRGYEQYF. CDR3 in DNA: TGTGCCAGCAGCCAAGTTAGAGGGTACGAGCAGTACTTC.

The chain has TRBV6-5 and TRBJ2-2; D is possibly TRBD1 or TRBD2 (5 bases each). The germline CDR1 and CDR2 sequences are MNHEY and SVGAGI. The V gene lost 7 bases and the J gene lost 1 base, with 13 bases spanning the gap. The CDR3 extends over 15 amino acids. The CDR3 sequence: CASTPGPVNTGELFF. The CDR3, as DNA: TGTGCCAGCACCCCGGGACCCGTGAACACCGGGGAGCTGTTTTTT.

V gene TRBV5-6 combines with J gene TRBJ1-2; D remains ambiguous. V was clipped by 0 bases and J by 6 bases, with 12 bases between them. CDR1 and CDR2 from the germline V gene are SGHDT and YYEEEE. The CDR3 loop spans 14 amino acids. The CDR3 spells CASSLGSVDHGYTF. The CDR3 DNA follows: TGTGCCAGCAGCTTGGGTTCGGTCGACCATGGCTACACCTTC.

This clone occurred once. The rearrangement links TRBV5-1 to TRBJ2-1, with D maybe TRBD1 (5 bases). The CDR3 is made up of 13 amino acids. V was trimmed by 4 bases and J by 3 bases, leaving 8 bases between them. Germline V CDR1 and CDR2: SGHRS, YFSETQ. CDR3 sequence reads: CASSGANYNEQFF. The DNA of the CDR3 is TGCGCCAGCAGCGGGGCAAACTACAATGAGCAGTTCTTC.

The chain couples TRBV4-1 to TRBJ2-7; TRBD1 aligns across 9 bases. Germline assignment: CDR1 MGHRA and CDR2 YSYEKL. With 2 bases clipped from V and 6 bases from J, the junction kept 8 bases outside the gene matches. The CDR3 is made up of 15 amino acids. CDR3 nucleotides: TGCGCCAGCAGCCAATCCGGACAGGGGCGAGGCGAGCAGTACTTC. Translating gives CASSQSGQGRGEQYF.

The chain is built from TRBV7-6 and TRBJ1-1; D may be TRBD1 (6 bases). The germline V gene has CDR1 SGHVS and CDR2 FNYEAQ. The CDR3 loop spans 16 amino acids. Trimming shortened V by 1 base and J by 5 bases, and 17 bases separated the two germline ends. For the CDR3, the DNA is TGTGCCAGCAGCTTAGGTTTTGGCAGGGGACAAACTGAAGCTTTCTTT. It is translated as CASSLGFGRGQTEAFF.

This clone has a single count. The chain couples TRBV19 to TRBJ1-2; 7 nucleotides line up with TRBD1. The germline CDR1 and CDR2 sequences are LNHDA and SQIVND (reference sequence). The V segment lost 2 bases and the J segment 5 bases; nucleotides outside the gene matches: 8. This CDR3 has 15 residues. CDR3 DNA sequence: TGTGCCAGTAGTATATGGAGGGACAGTCCATATGGCTACACCTTC. Amino acids: CASSIWRDSPYGYTF.

The J gene is TRBJ2-1, the V gene TRBV6-5, with TRBD2 matching over 7 bases. Unmatched junction bases numbered 10, after V lost 1 base and J lost 7 bases. The CDR3 has 16 residues. Germline-derived CDR1 and CDR2 are MNHEY and SVGAGI. In nucleotides, the CDR3 is TGTGCCAGCAGTTACTGGGGGAGGGCCGCGGAGAATGAGCAGTTCTTC. It yields the protein CASSYWGRAAENEQFF.

The sample holds a few counts of this clone. The rearrangement links TRBV5-1 to TRBJ1-1; D remains unclear. The germline V and J ends were trimmed by 0 bases and 4 bases, with 16 bases remaining between them. The CDR3 is 16 residues long. CDR1 and CDR2 (germline): SGHRS, YFSETQ. CDR3 residues: CASSLASAVRSTEAFF. CDR3 coding DNA: TGCGCCAGCAGCTTGGCCTCGGCAGTAAGATCCACTGAAGCTTTCTTT.

J is TRBJ1-2 and V is TRBV11-2, with a weak D call TRBD1 (6 bases). This CDR3 has 16 residues. Germline V gene lookup returns CDR1 SGHAT and CDR2 FQNNGV. Trimming took off 5 bases at V and 8 bases at J, with 24 bases between the two ends. CDR3 sequence: CASSPLGGRRMIGYTF. The CDR3 nucleotides read TGTGCCAGCAGCCCCCTCGGGGGGCGGCGGATGATCGGCTACACCTTC.

The rearrangement links TRBV6-6 to TRBJ2-2; possible D gene TRBD1, 5 bases. Trimming shortened V by 7 bases and J by 1 base, and 10 bases separated the two germline ends. This CDR3 has 14 amino acids. Germline CDR1 and CDR2: MNHNY and SVGAGI (reference sequence). The CDR3 DNA is TGTGCCAGCATTAAGACAGAGAACACCGGGGAGCTGTTTTTT. Residues: CASIKTENTGELFF.

The rearrangement joins TRBV6-5 to TRBJ2-1, with unresolved D. This CDR3 region has 15 residues. Germline V gene data show CDR1 as MNHEY and CDR2 as SVGAGI. The V end was cut by 4 bases, the J end by 0 bases, with 10 bases between. CDR3 sequence (DNA): TGTGCCAGCAGTTTCGTCGGTAGCTCCTACAATGAGCAGTTCTTC. Its translation is CASSFVGSSYNEQFF.

This chain connects TRBV14 to TRBJ2-7; TRBD1 aligns across 8 bases. CDR1 is SGHDN, CDR2 FVKESK, per germline. With 4 bases clipped from V and 5 bases from J, the junction kept 4 bases outside the gene matches. This CDR3 contains 13 residues. The CDR3: CASSPSGGHEQYF. The DNA for the CDR3 is TGTGCCAGCAGCCCCTCAGGGGGCCACGAGCAGTACTTC.